This T cell receptor (beta chain) was captured in a study of T cells in Graves' hyperthyroidism and ophthalmopathy. Findings and caveats of the study: Most thyroid-expanded clonotypes above 0.001 were also found in blood.

The length of the CDR3 is 14 residues. Trimming at V came to 8 bases and at J to 4 bases, leaving 11 bases not matched to a gene. The germline CDR1 and CDR2 sequences are MNHNS and SASEGT. Template material for amplifying TCR beta CDR3 regions consisted of RNA transcripts. RT-PCR in the first round (using the HTBI primer set) targeted the TCR CDR3. TCRdb called the multiplex PCR reads again in MiXCR, with one record for every CDR3 protein. The table shows around 520,000 distinct CDR3 sequences, with around a quarter occurring only once. This clonotype turned up a few times. The antigen remains unidentified.

The source of this sequence is a woman between 25 and 40 years old with Graves' ophthalmopathy. The specimen sequenced was blood. The chain links TRBV6-1 to TRBJ2-7; 7 bases are shared with TRBD1. CDR3: CASHTAGGTYEQYF. The DNA for the CDR3 is TGTGCCAGCCACACTGCAGGGGGTACGTACGAGCAGTACTTC.